The 16 T cell receptor beta chains in this list originate from one sample, sequenced in a study of spatial heterogeneity in lung cancer (dated by TCRdb to between 2019 and 2020). The method behind the library was 5' RACE. The instrument given in TCRdb is NextSeq 500. TCRdb reanalyzed the raw reads on its own, using fastp at Q25 for trimming and MiXCR for clone calling, and kept in-frame beta chains. Rows are unified per CDR3 protein, each entry keeping the most common DNA and genes. This sample comprises around 15,000 distinct CDR3 sequences, around 8% of them detected only once. Roughly 34% of the sample lies in the top ten. The time point label of this sample denotes: sample taken at primary tumor resection. TCR sequencing used whole RNA extracted from tumor and nontumor lung tissue, or from cryopreserved PBMC samples, without cell sorting. The sequenced sample was PBMCs, obtained at surgery. Every receptor here comes from a female donor with early-stage non-small cell lung cancer.

This clonotype is labeled as medium-sized. V is TRBV29-1 and J is TRBJ2-1; D uncertain. The CDR3 sequence is 11 residues long. Trimming removed 7 bases from V and 7 bases from J, with 11 bases in between. In germline, CDR1 is SQVTM, CDR2 ANQGSEA. For the CDR3, the DNA is TGCAGCGCCGACGAGTTAAATGAGCAGTTCTTC. Protein: CSADELNEQFF.

Ten or more counts support this clonotype. The chain couples TRBV27 to TRBJ2-3; D is uncertain. There are 11 residues in the CDR3. Germline CDR1 MNHEY, CDR2 SMNVEV (reference sequence). Trimming removed 4 bases at V and 5 bases at J, with 4 bases between. The CDR3 here is CASSSQDTQYF. DNA of the CDR3: TGTGCCAGCAGTTCCCAAGATACGCAGTATTTT.

This clonotype counts as medium-sized. The V gene is TRBV11-2, the J gene TRBJ2-1, with TRBD2 matching 8 bases. Trimming at V came to 5 bases and at J to 6 bases, leaving 12 bases not matched to a gene. Germline CDR1 SGHAT, CDR2 FQNNGV. The CDR3 extends over 16 amino acids. CDR3 sequence: CASSRPRGGPTNEQFF. DNA of the CDR3: TGTGCCAGCAGCCGACCCCGGGGGGGTCCGACCAATGAGCAGTTCTTC. The full variable domain, in which reference TRBV11-2 and TRBJ2-1 provide the parts outside the CDR3, is EAGVAQSPRYKIIEKRQSVAFWCNPISGHATLYWYQQILGQGPKLLIQFQNNGVVDDSQLPKDRFSAERLKGVDSTLKIQPAKLEDSAVYLCASSRPRGGPTNEQFFGPGTRLTVL.

This chain uses TRBV29-1 with TRBJ1-1, with D unresolved. In germline, CDR1 is SQVTM, CDR2 ANQGSEA. The length of the CDR3 is 14 residues. The V gene lost 1 base and the J gene lost 1 base, with 10 bases spanning the gap. This CDR3 is CSVEAVSRNTEAFF. The CDR3 DNA reads as TGCAGCGTTGAAGCAGTCAGCAGGAACACTGAAGCTTTCTTT.

This clonotype showed up just a few times. This chain links TRBV28 with TRBJ2-2; D possibly corresponds to TRBD2 (6 bases). Germline V gene data show CDR1 as MDHEN and CDR2 as SYDVKM. The CDR3 contains 13 residues. Trimming cost V 5 bases and J 7 bases, with 11 bases left between them. The CDR3 nucleotides read TGTGCCAGCAGTCCAGCGGGCTTCGGGGAGCTGTTTTTT. Encoded protein: CASSPAGFGELFF. Based on the CDR3 plus reference TRBV28 and TRBJ2-2, the full variable domain is DVKVTQSSRYLVKRTGEKVFLECVQDMDHENMFWYRQDPGLGLRLIYFSYDVKMKEKGDIPEGYSVSREKKERFSLILESASTNQTSMYLCASSPAGFGELFFGEGSRLTVL.

At least ten counts were recorded for this clonotype. The chain combines TRBV30 with TRBJ1-5; 7 bases agree with TRBD1. The CDR3 totals 13 residues. V was clipped by 1 base and J by 4 bases; unmatched bases: 1. Germline CDR1 GTSNPN, CDR2 SVGIG (reference sequence). The CDR3, as DNA: TGTGCCTGGAGTGCACAGGGGAATCAGCCCCAGCATTTT. Translating it yields CAWSAQGNQPQHF.

The rearrangement links TRBV12-3 or TRBV12-4 to TRBJ1-4; the match to TRBD1 covers 11 bases. Unmatched junction bases numbered 7, after V lost 5 bases and J lost 11 bases. The CDR3 is 14 amino acids. Written as DNA, the CDR3 is TGTGCCAGCAGTACAAGGACAGGGGGCGTGAAACTGTTTTTT. This gives the protein CASSTRTGGVKLFF.

This clonotype was found many times. The chain employs TRBV10-3 and TRBJ1-1, with D hard to call. The CDR3 spans 14 residues. V was shortened by 1 base and J by 2 bases, with 8 bases between the two germline ends. CDR1 and CDR2 (germline): ENHRY, SYGVKD. CDR3 residues: CAISEFQRNTEAFF. The CDR3, as DNA: TGTGCCATCAGTGAGTTCCAGAGAAACACTGAAGCTTTCTTT.

This clonotype occurred many times. The chain combines TRBV29-1 with TRBJ2-7; a weak D match, TRBD2 (5 bases). Germline V CDR1 and CDR2: SQVTM, ANQGSEA. CDR3 length equals 11 residues. Trimming cost V 4 bases and J 4 bases, with 8 bases left between them. DNA for the CDR3: TGCAGCGTTGCGGACTGGTACGAGCAGTACTTC. As protein: CSVADWYEQYF.

CDR3: CASKESSGVLAQYF. The CDR3 nucleotides read TGTGCCAGCAAGGAGTCTAGCGGGGTCCTGGCGCAGTATTTT. This rearrangement joins TRBV6-2 or TRBV6-3 to TRBJ2-3; 9 bases map to TRBD2. The CDR3 runs to 14 residues. The V gene end was trimmed by 7 bases and the J gene end by 10 bases; junction bases not matched to a gene: 12. CDR1 is MNHEY and CDR2 is SVGEGT in the germline V gene.

Judged by abundance, this clonotype is medium-sized. The CDR3 here is CAWRYPGTGDSPLHF. The CDR3, as DNA: TGTGCCTGGAGGTATCCCGGGACAGGGGATTCACCCCTCCACTTT. This chain links TRBV30 with TRBJ1-6; 10 positions match TRBD1. There are 15 residues in the CDR3. CDR1 GTSNPN and CDR2 SVGIG come from the germline V gene (reference sequence). V lost 3 bases to trimming and J lost 8 bases; unmatched junction nucleotides: 7.

A few counts support this clonotype. This sequence joins TRBV5-1 and TRBJ1-4; no firm D call. V shed 0 bases and J shed 5 bases, with 8 bases lying between them. The CDR3 consists of 14 residues. Germline CDR1 and CDR2: SGHRS and YFSETQ. CDR3 sequence (DNA): TGCGCCAGCAGCTTGGCCACCGGCAATGAAAAACTGTTTTTT. Protein: CASSLATGNEKLFF.

This clonotype has ten or more counts. The chain recombines TRBV12-3 or TRBV12-4 with TRBJ2-1, with 9 bases matching TRBD2. The CDR3 runs to 15 residues. Trimming took 3 bases from V and 4 from J; bases not matched to a gene: 4. CDR3 sequence: CASSLGTSFYNEQFF. CDR3 DNA: TGTGCCAGCAGTTTGGGGACTAGCTTTTACAATGAGCAGTTCTTC.

This clonotype appeared many times. The rearrangement uses TRBV27 and TRBJ2-1; 13 positions match TRBD2. Germline V gene lookup returns CDR1 MNHEY and CDR2 SMNVEV (reference sequence). V dropped 6 bases and J dropped 7; count of bases not matched to a gene: 6. This CDR3 region has 15 residues. The CDR3 sequence: CASSPSGLAGNEQFF. The CDR3 nucleotides read TGTGCCAGCAGCCCTTCGGGACTAGCGGGAAATGAGCAGTTCTTC.

The rearrangement uses TRBV12-3 or TRBV12-4 and TRBJ2-7; 10 bases are a match to TRBD1. V gave up 6 bases and J gave up 4 bases; unmatched junction bases: 12. The CDR3 sequence is 16 residues long. DNA of the CDR3: TGTGCCAGCAGCCCAACCTCGGGACAGGGGATGTACGAGCAGTACTTC. Residues: CASSPTSGQGMYEQYF.

Ten or more counts support this clonotype. V usage is TRBV24-1 and J usage is TRBJ2-1, with D perhaps being TRBD1 or TRBD2 (6 bases each). Germline loops: CDR1 KGHDR, CDR2 SFDVKD. Trimming removed 4 bases at V and 4 bases at J, with 13 bases between. This CDR3 contains 15 residues. The CDR3 reads CATSERGRGYNEQFF. The CDR3 nucleotides are TGTGCCACCAGTGAGCGGGGTAGGGGGTACAATGAGCAGTTCTTC.